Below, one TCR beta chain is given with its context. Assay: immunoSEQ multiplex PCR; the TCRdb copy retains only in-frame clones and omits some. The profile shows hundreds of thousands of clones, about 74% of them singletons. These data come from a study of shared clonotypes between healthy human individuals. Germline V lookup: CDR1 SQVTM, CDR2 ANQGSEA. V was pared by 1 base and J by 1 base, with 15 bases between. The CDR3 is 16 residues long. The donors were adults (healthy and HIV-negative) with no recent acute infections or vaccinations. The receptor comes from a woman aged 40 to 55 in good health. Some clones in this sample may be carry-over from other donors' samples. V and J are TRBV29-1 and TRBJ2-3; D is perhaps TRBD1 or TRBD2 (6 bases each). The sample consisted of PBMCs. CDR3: CSVEGWGAAGTDTQYF. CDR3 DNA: TGCAGCGTTGAAGGGTGGGGGGCTGCTGGCACAGATACGCAGTATTTT.